This T cell receptor (beta chain) was obtained from a study of cytomegalovirus exposure and HLA in healthy donors. Broader study findings: Reports state that TCR beta sequences accurately predicted most subjects' HLA-A and HLA-B alleles. Associated with HLA alleles at 0.05 false discovery rate in a later analysis were over 15,000 TCR beta sequences. In vitro, three CMV-associated chains proved specific for CMV antigens.

In regard to this clone: Its target is not known.

PCR primers comprised 60 Vbeta and 13 Jbeta primers. Sequenced by immunoSEQ multiplex PCR; TCRdb stores in-frame clones only, minus some. The sample yields a few hundred thousand clones, about nine tenths seen once. Per the germline V gene, CDR1 is LGHNT and CDR2 is FRNRAP. Between the trimmed V and J ends, which lost 0 bases and 6 bases, there was a span of 6 bases. This CDR3 comprises 12 residues. The chain links TRBV12-5 to TRBJ2-7; D is possibly TRBD2 (6 bases). The receptor's source is a girl between 2 and 10 years old in good health and CMV-seronegative. Material for sequencing was PBMCs. CDR3 region: CASGLVAGEQYF. As DNA, the CDR3 is TGTGCTAGTGGTTTGGTAGCGGGCGAGCAGTACTTC.